This T cell receptor beta chain stems from a study of cytomegalovirus exposure and HLA in healthy donors. General study findings and limits: Using a false discovery rate of 0.05, a later analysis showed that 16,951 TCR beta sequences were associated with HLA alleles.

Both 60 Vbeta primers and 13 Jbeta primers went into the PCR. Sequenced by immunoSEQ multiplex PCR; TCRdb stores in-frame clones only, minus some. The table lists tens of thousands of clones, approximately 68% of them singletons. As for this clone: Its antigen remains unknown.

Per the germline V gene, CDR1 is SNHLY and CDR2 is FYNNEI. This CDR3 contains 11 residues. V shed 7 bases and J shed 3 bases, with 6 bases lying between them. The chain joins TRBV2 to TRBJ2-5; D unclear. The clonotype comes from a boy aged 10-17 years in good health and CMV-seropositive. The source material was PBMCs. DNA of the CDR3: TGTGCCAGCAAACGAGAAGAGACCCAGTACTTC. This gives the protein CASKREETQYF.